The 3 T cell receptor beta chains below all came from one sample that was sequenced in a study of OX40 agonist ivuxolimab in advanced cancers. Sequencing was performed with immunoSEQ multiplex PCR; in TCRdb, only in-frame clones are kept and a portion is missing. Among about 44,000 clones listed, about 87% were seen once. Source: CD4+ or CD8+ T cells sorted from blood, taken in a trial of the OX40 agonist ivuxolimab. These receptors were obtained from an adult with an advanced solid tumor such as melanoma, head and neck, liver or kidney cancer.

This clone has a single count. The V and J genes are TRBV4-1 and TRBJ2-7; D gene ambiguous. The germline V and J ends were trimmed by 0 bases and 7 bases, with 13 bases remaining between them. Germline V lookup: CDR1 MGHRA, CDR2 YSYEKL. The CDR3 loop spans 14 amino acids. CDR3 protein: CASSQERHHVEQYF. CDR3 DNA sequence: TGCGCCAGCAGCCAAGAGAGACACCACGTGGAGCAGTACTTC.

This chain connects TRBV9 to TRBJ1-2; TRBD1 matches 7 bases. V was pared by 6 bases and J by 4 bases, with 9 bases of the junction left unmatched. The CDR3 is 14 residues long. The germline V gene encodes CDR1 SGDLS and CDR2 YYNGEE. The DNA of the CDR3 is TGTGCCAGCAAAACAGGGGAGGCTGGCTATGGCTACACCTTC. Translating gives CASKTGEAGYGYTF.

CDR3 bases: TGTGCCAGCAGTTTAAGGGGCCCGCAAGAGACCCAGTACTTC. This encodes CASSLRGPQETQYF. This sequence joins TRBV28 and TRBJ2-5, with a possible D match to TRBD1 (5 bases). CDR3 length: 14 amino acids. Germline V CDR1 and CDR2: MDHEN, SYDVKM. V lost 2 bases and J lost 2, with 9 bases in between.